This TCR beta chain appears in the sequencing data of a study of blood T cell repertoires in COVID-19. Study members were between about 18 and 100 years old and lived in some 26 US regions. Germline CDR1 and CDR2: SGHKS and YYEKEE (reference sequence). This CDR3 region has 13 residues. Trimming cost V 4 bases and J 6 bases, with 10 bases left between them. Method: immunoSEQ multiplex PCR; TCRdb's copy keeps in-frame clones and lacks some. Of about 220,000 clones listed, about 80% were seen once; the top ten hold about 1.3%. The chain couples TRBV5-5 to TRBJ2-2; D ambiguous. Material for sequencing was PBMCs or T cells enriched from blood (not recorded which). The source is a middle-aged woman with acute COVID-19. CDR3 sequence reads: CASSQTGSGELFF. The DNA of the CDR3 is TGTGCCAGCAGCCAGACTGGATCCGGGGAGCTGTTTTTT.